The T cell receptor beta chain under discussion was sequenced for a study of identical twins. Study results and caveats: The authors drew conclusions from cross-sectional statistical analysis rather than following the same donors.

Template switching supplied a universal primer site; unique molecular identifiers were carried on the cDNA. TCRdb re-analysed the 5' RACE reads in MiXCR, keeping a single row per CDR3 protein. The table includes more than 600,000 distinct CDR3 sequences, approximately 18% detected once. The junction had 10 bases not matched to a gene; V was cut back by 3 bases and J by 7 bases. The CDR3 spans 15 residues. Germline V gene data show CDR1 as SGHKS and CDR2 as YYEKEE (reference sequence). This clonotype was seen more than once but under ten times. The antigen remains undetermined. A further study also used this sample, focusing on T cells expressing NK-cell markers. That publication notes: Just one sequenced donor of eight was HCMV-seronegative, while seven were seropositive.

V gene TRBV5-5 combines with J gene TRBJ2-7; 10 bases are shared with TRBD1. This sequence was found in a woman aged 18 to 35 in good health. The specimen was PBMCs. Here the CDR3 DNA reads TGTGCCAGCAGCTGGGGACAGGGGAGTTTTGTTGAGCAGTACTTC. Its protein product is CASSWGQGSFVEQYF.